Following are 20 T cell receptor beta chains from one sample sequenced in a study of blood T cell repertoires in COVID-19. Sequencing used immunoSEQ multiplex PCR; TCRdb keeps in-frame clones, though not all of them. Of approximately 290,000 clones listed, 90% are singletons. The sample taken for sequencing was PBMCs or T cells enriched from blood (not recorded which). The origin of the receptors is a woman aged 18-29 years with acute COVID-19.

The chain carries TRBV18 and TRBJ2-3, with no clear D. This CDR3 spans 13 amino acids. Germline V gene lookup returns CDR1 KGHSH and CDR2 LQKENI. V lost 2 bases, J lost 0 bases, and 3 bases lay in between. The CDR3 DNA follows: TGTGCCAGCTCACCAAGCAGCACAGATACGCAGTATTTT. Amino acids: CASSPSSTDTQYF.

This clone has just a few counts. The chain carries TRBV28 and TRBJ2-5; 8 nucleotides line up with TRBD2. V trimming: 3 bases; J trimming: 2 bases; junction bases outside the gene matches: 11. There are 17 residues in the CDR3. In germline, CDR1 is MDHEN, CDR2 SYDVKM. The CDR3 sequence: CASSLGAGGRVQETQYF. The CDR3 DNA reads as TGTGCCAGCAGTTTGGGGGCGGGAGGAAGGGTTCAAGAGACCCAGTACTTC.

This clone was seen a few times. V and J are TRBV29-1 and TRBJ1-1; 8 bases line up with TRBD1. The germline CDR1 and CDR2 sequences are SQVTM and ANQGSEA. The trim removed 4 bases at V and 0 bases at J, leaving 4 bases unmatched. The CDR3 sequence is 14 residues long. The CDR3 DNA follows: TGCAGCGTTGCGGACAGGGTCATGAACACTGAAGCTTTCTTT. Encoded protein: CSVADRVMNTEAFF.

The chain couples TRBV7-6 to TRBJ2-6; TRBD2 is a possible D gene (6 bases). Germline CDR1 is SGHVS and CDR2 is FNYEAQ. V lost 3 bases and J lost 1, with 10 bases in between. This CDR3 contains 16 residues. CDR3 bases: TGTGCCAGCAGCTTGGGAGGAGGGTCTGGGGCCAACGTCCTGACTTTC. Amino acids: CASSLGGGSGANVLTF.

This clone was recorded a few times. The CDR3 sequence: CATRESGRANEQFF. In DNA, the CDR3 is TGTGCCACCCGAGAAAGCGGGAGGGCCAATGAGCAGTTCTTC. J is TRBJ2-1 and V is TRBV10-3, with 10 bases fitting TRBD2. This CDR3 contains 14 residues. With 10 bases clipped from V and 6 bases from J, the junction kept 9 bases outside the gene matches. Germline V gives CDR1 ENHRY, CDR2 SYGVKD.

V gene TRBV28 combines with J gene TRBJ1-2, with TRBD1 matching over 10 bases. This CDR3 region has 14 residues. V lost 5 bases, J lost 7 bases, and 7 bases stayed unmatched. The germline V gene has CDR1 MDHEN and CDR2 SYDVKM. The CDR3: CASSKGQGGRGYTF. DNA of the CDR3: TGTGCCAGCAGTAAAGGACAGGGGGGTCGTGGCTACACCTTC.

The chain employs TRBV19 and TRBJ2-1, with D possibly matching TRBD1 (5 bases). Germline V gene lookup returns CDR1 LNHDA and CDR2 SQIVND (reference sequence). Trimming removed 1 base from V and 15 bases from J, with 13 bases in between. CDR3 length: 12 residues. The chain's CDR3 is CASSIAASGAFF. The CDR3 DNA reads TGTGCCAGTAGTATAGCGGCTAGTGGGGCGTTCTTC. The entire variable domain, with the rest obtained from reference TRBV19 and TRBJ2-1, is as follows: DGGITQSPKYLFRKEGQNVTLSCEQNLNHDAMYWYRQDPGQGLRLIYYSQIVNDFQKGDIAEGYSVSREKKESFPLTVTSAQKNPTAFYLCASSIAASGAFFGPGTRLTVL.

The chain recombines TRBV7-9 with TRBJ2-5, with D tentatively TRBD2 (5 bases). Looked up from germline, CDR1 is SEHNR and CDR2 is FQNEAQ (reference sequence). The CDR3 has 16 residues. Trimming left V 4 bases short and J 0 bases short, with 15 bases between. The CDR3 DNA reads TGTGCCAGCAGCTCCTCTAGCCTATGGTACCAAGAGACCCAGTACTTC. This sequence encodes CASSSSSLWYQETQYF.

V is TRBV7-9 and J is TRBJ1-2, with D unclear. The CDR3 sequence is 15 residues long. The V and J ends lost 4 bases and 8 bases respectively, with 20 bases between them. The V gene's germline CDR1 is SEHNR and CDR2 FQNEAQ (reference sequence). The CDR3 reads CASSSLSPGRHGYTF. The CDR3 bases are TGTGCCAGCAGCTCCTTGAGTCCGGGAAGGCACGGCTACACCTTC.

This sequence joins TRBV19 and TRBJ1-2; 10 bases line up with TRBD1. Germline V lookup: CDR1 LNHDA, CDR2 SQIVND (reference sequence). This CDR3 region has 15 residues. Losses at the gene ends were 6 bases for V and 7 bases for J; bases not matched to a gene: 11. This chain's CDR3 is CASRDRDRGSFGYTF. For the CDR3, the DNA is TGTGCCAGTAGGGACCGGGACAGGGGTTCTTTTGGCTACACCTTC.

The chain carries TRBV11-3 and TRBJ2-7, with TRBD1 matching 7 bases. The CDR3 has 17 amino acids. In germline, CDR1 is SGHNT, CDR2 YENEEA. After removal of 0 bases from V and 0 bases from J, the junction contained 8 bases not matched to a gene. CDR3 sequence reads: CASSLDSGTVLSYEQYF. The CDR3 nucleotides read TGTGCCAGCAGCTTAGACTCCGGGACAGTGCTCTCCTACGAGCAGTACTTC.

The genes are TRBV28 and TRBJ2-7, with a weak D call TRBD2 (5 bases). CDR1 is MDHEN, CDR2 SYDVKM, per germline. Trimming stripped 2 bases from V and 6 bases from J, with 11 bases between. CDR3 length equals 13 residues. The CDR3 nucleotides are TGTGCCAGCAGTTTACAATCTAGCCGCGAGCAGTACTTC. Translating it yields CASSLQSSREQYF.

The chain recombines TRBV9 with TRBJ1-2; D call uncertain. The CDR3 loop spans 12 amino acids. Deletions cut 2 bases from V and 8 bases from J, with 10 bases between. CDR1 and CDR2 (germline): SGDLS, YYNGEE. CDR3 sequence reads: CASSVGGRGYTF. The CDR3 bases are TGTGCCAGCAGCGTCGGAGGGAGGGGCTACACCTTC.

The J gene is TRBJ1-4, the V gene TRBV13; 9 bases match TRBD1. This CDR3 spans 16 amino acids. V dropped 5 bases and J dropped 7; count of bases not matched to a gene: 11. Germline assignment: CDR1 PRHDT and CDR2 FYEKMQ (reference sequence). DNA for the CDR3: TGTGCCAGCAGCCGGACCTCGGGACAGGGTGGTGAAAAACTGTTTTTT. This gives the protein CASSRTSGQGGEKLFF.

This sequence joins TRBV7-3 and TRBJ2-7; 8 bases fit TRBD2. From germline, CDR1 is SGHTA and CDR2 FQGTGA. CDR3 length equals 15 residues. V lost 5 bases, J lost 0 bases, and 6 bases stayed unmatched. The CDR3 sequence is CASSPGSGSSYEQYF. The CDR3 nucleotides read TGTGCCAGCAGCCCCGGAAGCGGGAGCTCCTACGAGCAGTACTTC.

The V call is TRBV7-2, the J call TRBJ2-4, with 9 bases aligning to TRBD2. CDR1 SGHTA and CDR2 FQGNSA come from the germline V gene. The trim removed 3 bases at V and 6 bases at J, leaving 6 bases unmatched. The CDR3 has 15 amino acids. The CDR3 nucleotides read TGTGCCAGCAGCTTGCTAGCGGGGAAGGGAAACATTCAGTACTTC. Protein product: CASSLLAGKGNIQYF.

V is TRBV3-1 (or the pseudogene TRBV3-2) and J is TRBJ2-1, with 8 bases that match TRBD1. From germline, CDR1 is LGHDT and CDR2 YNNKEL (reference sequence). This CDR3 spans 15 amino acids. V lost 4 bases, J lost 8 bases, and 10 bases stayed unmatched. The CDR3 sequence is CASSPARTGLHEQFF. In nucleotides, the CDR3 is TGTGCCAGCAGCCCCGCGAGGACAGGGTTACATGAGCAGTTCTTC.

V is TRBV2 and J is TRBJ2-1, with D possibly TRBD2 on 6 matching bases. Germline CDR1 reads SNHLY; CDR2 reads FYNNEI. Between the trimmed V and J ends, which lost 6 bases and 2 bases, there was a span of 11 bases. The length of the CDR3 is 14 residues. Here the CDR3 DNA reads TGTGCCAGCAGGGGGGACTTACCCTACAATGAGCAGTTCTTC. Translation: CASRGDLPYNEQFF.

V is TRBV24-1 and J is TRBJ2-3; 8 bases are a match to TRBD1. Losses at the gene ends were 3 bases for V and 2 bases for J; bases not matched to a gene: 3. This CDR3 is built from 15 residues. Germline V lookup: CDR1 KGHDR, CDR2 SFDVKD. DNA of the CDR3: TGTGCCACCAGTGATGGACAGGGATACACAGATACGCAGTATTTT. Amino acid sequence: CATSDGQGYTDTQYF.

This chain links TRBV9 with TRBJ2-1, with 7 nucleotides matching TRBD2. The CDR3 consists of 16 residues. Germline CDR1 reads SGDLS; CDR2 reads YYNGEE. V shed 5 bases, J shed 0 bases, and the junction held 8 bases outside the gene matches. CDR3 loop: CASSASGASSYNEQFF. CDR3 nucleotide sequence: TGTGCCAGCAGTGCCAGCGGGGCCAGCTCCTACAATGAGCAGTTCTTC.